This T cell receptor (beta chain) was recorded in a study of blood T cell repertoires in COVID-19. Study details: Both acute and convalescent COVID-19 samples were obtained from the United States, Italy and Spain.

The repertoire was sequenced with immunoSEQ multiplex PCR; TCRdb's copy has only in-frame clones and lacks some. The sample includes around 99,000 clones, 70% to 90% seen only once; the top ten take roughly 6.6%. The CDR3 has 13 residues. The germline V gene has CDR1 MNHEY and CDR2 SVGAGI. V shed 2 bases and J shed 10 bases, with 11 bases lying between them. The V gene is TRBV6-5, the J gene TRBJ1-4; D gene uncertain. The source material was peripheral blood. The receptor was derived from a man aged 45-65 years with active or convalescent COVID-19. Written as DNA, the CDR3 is TGTGCCAGCAGTTACGACTTTAACTCAAAACTGTTTTTT. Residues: CASSYDFNSKLFF.